This TCR beta chain was captured in a study of CD8+ T cells in alopecia areata. Study-wide background: Tofacitinib administration to treated patients was oral, at 5 to 10 mg twice daily.

RNA, once extracted, was reverse transcribed into cDNA for use as the sequencing template. Only in-frame clones appear in the TCRdb table, and some are missing; sequencing was by immunoSEQ multiplex PCR. The table lists over 150,000 clones, around 60% of them singletons, with 14% in the top ten. CDR3 length equals 15 residues. With 2 bases removed from V and 0 bases from J, the gap between germline ends came to 10 bases. The V gene's germline CDR1 is SGHAT and CDR2 FQNNGV. The treatment: oral pan-JAK inhibitor, 5-10 mg twice daily. Sequences were derived from CD4+ T cells sorted from blood, sampled at week 24, from a patient treated with tofacitinib. This sequence was found in a human donor with alopecia areata. The chain employs TRBV11-2 and TRBJ2-5; D gene uncertain. The CDR3 bases are TGTGCCAGCAGCTTATTCTCCCCGTACCAAGAGACCCAGTACTTC. Translating it yields CASSLFSPYQETQYF.